The sequence of this TCR beta chain was determined in a study of cytomegalovirus exposure and HLA in healthy donors. Study-wide results and caveats: A few chains tied to CMV proved CMV antigen-specific in vitro.

This clone was counted a few times. The target antigen is unknown. The germline gives CDR1 KGHSH, CDR2 LQKENI. Trimming left V 6 bases short and J 4 bases short, with 18 bases between. This CDR3 has 15 amino acids. This PCR relied on a set of 60 Vbeta primers and 13 Jbeta primers. The repertoire was sequenced with immunoSEQ multiplex PCR; TCRdb's copy has only in-frame clones and lacks some. The sample includes some 150,000 clones, 60% to 85% of them seen just once. This TCR derives from a female donor in good health and CMV-seropositive. The source material was PBMCs. The gene calls are TRBV18 and TRBJ2-5; D possibly corresponds to TRBD2 (6 bases). The CDR3 sequence is CASSLSRDFGETQYF. Here the CDR3 DNA reads TGTGCCAGCTCGCTTTCCCGGGACTTCGGAGAGACCCAGTACTTC. The whole variable domain, filled in from reference TRBV18 and TRBJ2-5, reads NAGVMQNPRHLVRRRGQEARLRCSPMKGHSHVYWYRQLPEEGLKFMVYLQKENIIDESGMPKERFSAEFPKEGPSILRIQQVVRGDSAAYFCASSLSRDFGETQYFGPGTRLLVL.